This TCR beta chain was identified in a study of T cells after yellow fever vaccination. This clonotype has ten or more counts. TCRdb processed the 5' RACE reads anew with MiXCR; each CDR3 protein has one entry. Among 300,000 to 400,000 distinct CDR3 sequences listed, almost 4% were seen once. Germline CDR1 reads LGHNA; CDR2 reads YSLEER. V was pared by 2 bases and J by 4 bases, with 16 bases between. The CDR3 covers 16 residues. V and J are TRBV4-3 and TRBJ2-3, with D unresolved. The clonotype was recovered from a man younger than 30 who received the YFV17D yellow fever vaccine. The sequences come from PBMCs, collected 5 days after the yellow fever booster vaccination. The CDR3 sequence: CASSQLLPPEPDTQYF. CDR3 bases: TGCGCCAGCAGCCAACTTTTGCCCCCGGAGCCAGATACGCAGTATTTT.